The T cell receptor beta chain described here comes from a study of vaccination effects on CD4 cells after COVID-19 (dated by TCRdb to 2021 to 2024). At the level of the whole study: Participants received two doses of either the BNT162b2 or the mRNA-1273 mRNA SARS-CoV-2 vaccine. In a couple of convalescent patients, pre-vaccine samples were collected 16 days and one week ahead of the first dose, 142 and 148 days after COVID-19 diagnosis. SARS-CoV-2 spike-specific CD4+ TCR repertoires from before and after mRNA vaccination were compared in COVID-19 convalescent patients and in infection-naive vaccine recipients. The full study included 9 to 10 COVID-19 convalescent patients and several SARS-CoV-2-naive healthy vaccine recipients. Cultures from other donors in the study were sequenced with the Oncomine TCR Beta short-read assay on an Illumina iSeq 100. What the authors observed across the whole study: In convalescent patients, the post-vaccine spike-reactive repertoire consisted mainly of new vaccine-induced clones, largely distinct from infection-induced clones. Both infection-induced and vaccine-induced clones contracted markedly at late post-vaccination timepoints, which is consistent with waning T cell responses. The study was limited by a small number of convalescent patients and lacked early post-infection timepoints.

The ViraFEST assay stimulated PBMC with viral peptide pools and then used TCR sequencing to identify antigen-specific CD4+ T cell clonotypes by expansion. After around eleven days of culture, CD4+ T cells were isolated with the EasySep CD4+ T cell isolation kit. Convalescent patients had PCR-confirmed SARS-CoV-2 infection between March and December 2020, before Alpha, Beta and Delta variants emerged in the United States. About 2.1 million PBMC per well were cultured with approximately 10 ug/ml peptides in IMDM containing 5% human AB serum, 10 IU/ml IL-2 and gentamicin. Half of the culture medium was replaced with fresh IL-2-containing medium on days 3 and 7. Unless noted otherwise, every peptide stimulation condition was cultured in triplicate wells. PBMC were separated from whole blood using Ficoll-Paque Plus gradient centrifugation and were then either cryopreserved at -140C or used fresh. The overlapping peptide pools covered the spike proteins of SARS-CoV-2 as well as those of the common cold coronaviruses HCoV-NL63, HCoV-OC43 and HCoV-229E. The QIAamp micro DNA kit was used to extract genomic DNA from the cultured CD4+ T cells.

The library was built by means of the immunoSEQ multiplex PCR assay. DNA from the cultured and isolated CD4+ T cells underwent TCR beta CDR3 sequencing. Processing in the source paper ran as follows. Non-productive TCR sequences were removed, reads were trimmed to the CDR3 region, and CDR3s of at least 7 amino acids were retained. The MANAFEST web app was used to pick out antigen-specific clonotypes by comparing their expansion in peptide wells with that in reference cultures. Positive clones required FDR<0.05 expansion versus reference and all other wells, odds ratio above 5, and frequency above 0.1% in two replicate wells. A clonotype was called cross-reactive if it was significantly expanded both in SARS-CoV-2 spike wells and in at least one common cold coronavirus spike condition. Levenshtein distance calculated with the stringdist R package was used to assess CDR3 similarity, and unrooted trees were constructed with ape in R 3.6.1. Imported from immuneACCESS, the table was reduced by TCRdb to in-frame sequences with V and J called. These copies leave out some clones; in studies compared against another copy, an unresolved V gene accounts for under half, and the cause of the remainder is not known. D and trimming come from the DNA, and the V and J calls and clone size come from that table. In all, the sample holds more than 15,000 clones, and roughly 72% of those were seen once. The ten largest clones add up to around 17% of the sample.

The germline V gene supplies CDR1 ENHRY and CDR2 SYGVKD. V is reduced by 4 bases and J by 0 bases, leaving a spacing of 9 bases between them. The CDR3 sequence holds 15 residues, the cysteine and phenylalanine included. Of all the DNA, just the CDR3 is kept, 45 bases in frame from base 1. In the case of this clone: The antigen it recognizes is unknown. There are no base qualities to consult, and no much larger clone falls within one base.

The receptor was derived from a human donor who had a prior SARS-CoV-2 infection. The sample consisted of CD4+ T cells from PBMCs cultured with SARS-CoV-2 spike peptides, taken before COVID-19 vaccination. The sample's cell subset or site label is to be understood as: SARS-CoV-2 spike overlapping peptide pool stimulation. The sequence joins TRBV10-3 to TRBJ2-2; possibly the D gene is TRBD2, per 5 matching bases. The CDR3 amino acid sequence is: CAISVAPANTGELFF. The base sequence is TGTGCCATCAGTGTAGCGCCAGCGAACACCGGGGAGCTGTTTTTT.